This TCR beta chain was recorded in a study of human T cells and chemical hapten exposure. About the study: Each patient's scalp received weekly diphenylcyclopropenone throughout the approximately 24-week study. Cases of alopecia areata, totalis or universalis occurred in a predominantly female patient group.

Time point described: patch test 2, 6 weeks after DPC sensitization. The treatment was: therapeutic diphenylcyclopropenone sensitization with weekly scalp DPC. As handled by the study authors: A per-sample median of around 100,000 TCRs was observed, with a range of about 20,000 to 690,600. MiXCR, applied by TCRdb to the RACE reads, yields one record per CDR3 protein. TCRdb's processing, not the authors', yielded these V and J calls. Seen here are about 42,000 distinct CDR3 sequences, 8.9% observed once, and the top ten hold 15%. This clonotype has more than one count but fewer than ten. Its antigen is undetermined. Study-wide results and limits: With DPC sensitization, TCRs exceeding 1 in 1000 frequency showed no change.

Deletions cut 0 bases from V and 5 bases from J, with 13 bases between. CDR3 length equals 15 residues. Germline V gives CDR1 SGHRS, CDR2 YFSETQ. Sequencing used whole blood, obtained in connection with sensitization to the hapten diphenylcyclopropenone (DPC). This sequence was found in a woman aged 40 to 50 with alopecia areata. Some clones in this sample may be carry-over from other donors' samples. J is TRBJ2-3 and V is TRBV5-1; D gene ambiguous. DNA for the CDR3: TGCGCCAGCAGCTTGGGAGTTAGATTTCTAGATACGCAGTATTTT. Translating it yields CASSLGVRFLDTQYF.